The entry below gives a single T cell receptor (beta chain) sequence along with its context. Repertoires were generated with immunoSEQ multiplex PCR, while TCRdb's copy carries only in-frame clones and drops some. The table records some 290,000 clones, roughly nine tenths of them present only once. Self-reported history from a screening survey and questionnaire set each donor's cohort. These data originate in a study of blood T cell repertoires in COVID-19. Study summary: Nucleic acid was either cDNA or gDNA, and it came from T cells, B-cell-depleted T cells, or PBMCs.

Per the germline V gene, CDR1 is SEHNR and CDR2 is FQNEAQ (reference sequence). This CDR3 comprises 15 residues. V was pared by 8 bases and J by 6 bases, with 14 bases of the junction left unmatched. Material: PBMCs or T cells enriched from blood (not recorded which). This sequence joins TRBV7-9 and TRBJ1-2; 8 bases agree with TRBD1. This TCR was recovered from a woman in her twenties or thirties who had recovered from COVID-19. The CDR3, as DNA: TGTGCCAGCGGGGTTCCAGCAGGGGGCGGTGATGGCTACACCTTC. Amino acid sequence: CASGVPAGGGDGYTF.